One sample yielded the 23 T cell receptor beta chains listed below, sequenced in a study of cytomegalovirus exposure and HLA in healthy donors. PCR employed 60 Vbeta and 13 Jbeta primers. Clones were read by immunoSEQ multiplex PCR, and TCRdb kept only the in-frame ones, dropping some. Of about 90,000 clones listed, approximately 65% are singletons. Sequencing input: PBMCs. These receptors were taken from a man aged 25-40 years in good health and CMV-seronegative.

The chain carries TRBV5-4 and TRBJ1-2; D is possibly TRBD1 (5 bases). This CDR3 is built from 14 residues. The V gene lost 0 bases and the J gene lost 2 bases, with 8 bases spanning the gap. Per the germline V gene, CDR1 is SGHNT and CDR2 is YYREEE (reference sequence). Here the CDR3 DNA reads TGTGCCAGCAGCTTGGATAGGGGAAACTATGGCTACACCTTC. The encoded protein is CASSLDRGNYGYTF.

This clone has just a few counts. This chain connects TRBV6-5 to TRBJ2-7; the match to TRBD1 covers 7 bases. This CDR3 is built from 15 residues. The germline V gene encodes CDR1 MNHEY and CDR2 SVGAGI. Losses at the gene ends were 0 bases for V and 3 bases for J; bases not matched to a gene: 5. The DNA of the CDR3 is TGTGCCAGCAGTTACTCCTGGACAGGCAACTACGAGCAGTACTTC. Residues: CASSYSWTGNYEQYF.

The V call is TRBV10-3, the J call TRBJ2-7; 9 bases fit TRBD1. Germline assignment: CDR1 ENHRY and CDR2 SYGVKD. The CDR3 totals 15 residues. V lost 6 bases and J lost 0; bases outside the gene matches: 6. The CDR3 bases are TGTGCCATCAGGCTGGGACAGGGAGACTCCTACGAGCAGTACTTC. Amino acid sequence: CAIRLGQGDSYEQYF.

The gene calls are TRBV10-3 and TRBJ2-2; 8 bases map to TRBD1. The CDR3 is 14 residues long. Germline CDR1 ENHRY, CDR2 SYGVKD. With 11 bases clipped from V and 6 bases from J, the junction kept 11 bases outside the gene matches. The CDR3, as DNA: TGTGCCTCCGGACAGGGCGTCGCGGCCGGGGAGCTGTTTTTT. This gives the protein CASGQGVAAGELFF.

This clone was found a few times. The chain uses TRBV6-5 and TRBJ1-1; a weak D match, TRBD1 (5 bases). The germline gives CDR1 MNHEY, CDR2 SVGAGI. This CDR3 comprises 14 residues. Trimming stripped 7 bases from V and 5 bases from J, with 17 bases between. For the CDR3, the DNA is TGTGCCAGCACCCCGCTGGAGAAGGGGACTGAAGCTTTCTTT. Protein product: CASTPLEKGTEAFF.

The rearrangement links TRBV6-5 to TRBJ2-7; 8 bases align to TRBD1. Per the germline V gene, CDR1 is MNHEY and CDR2 is SVGAGI. The CDR3 has 15 residues. V dropped 5 bases and J dropped 7; count of bases not matched to a gene: 13. The CDR3 reads CASSRPRTGRREQYF. In DNA form, the CDR3 reads TGTGCCAGCAGTAGACCGAGGACAGGGCGCCGTGAGCAGTACTTC.

This chain joins TRBV13 and TRBJ2-1; 12 bases map to TRBD2. With 4 bases clipped from V and 0 bases from J, the junction kept 7 bases outside the gene matches. Germline lookup yields CDR1 PRHDT and CDR2 FYEKMQ (reference sequence). This CDR3 has 18 amino acids. The CDR3 coding sequence is TGTGCCAGCAGCTCCGGGACTAGCGGGTATTTCTCCTACAATGAGCAGTTCTTC. Amino acids: CASSSGTSGYFSYNEQFF.

CDR3 nucleotide sequence: TGTGCCAACAGCTACACTAGCGGGAGGTACAATGAGCAGTTCTTC. It is translated as CANSYTSGRYNEQFF. The J gene is TRBJ2-1, the V gene TRBV6-5; 12 bases are shared with TRBD2. The V gene end was trimmed by 10 bases and the J gene end by 4 bases; junction bases not matched to a gene: 8. This CDR3 is built from 15 residues. CDR1 MNHEY and CDR2 SVGAGI come from the germline V gene.

This clone came up a few times. The chain has TRBV30 and TRBJ1-1; D gene uncertain. V lost 4 bases and J lost 5, with 5 bases in between. Germline CDR1 reads GTSNPN; CDR2 reads SVGIG (reference sequence). The CDR3 runs to 10 residues. CDR3 in DNA: TGTGCCTGGAAGAGGACTGAAGCTTTCTTT. Translating it yields CAWKRTEAFF.

This clone has just one count. CDR3 sequence (DNA): TGTGCCAGCAGCGTTACAGGGGTGGGCACTGAAGCTTTCTTT. This sequence encodes CASSVTGVGTEAFF. The rearrangement joins TRBV7-3 to TRBJ1-1, with 7 bases fitting TRBD1. Germline CDR1 SGHTA, CDR2 FQGTGA. J gave up 4 bases and V 5 bases, and 7 bases lay outside the gene matches. There are 14 residues in the CDR3. The full variable domain, completed using reference TRBV7-3 and TRBJ1-1, is GAGVSQTPSNKVTEKGKYVELRCDPISGHTALYWYRQSLGQGPEFLIYFQGTGAADDSGLPNDRFFAVRPEGSVSTLKIQRTERGDSAVYLCASSVTGVGTEAFFGQGTRLTVV.

The rearrangement links TRBV7-9 to TRBJ2-7, with a tentative D call TRBD2 (6 bases). Germline CDR1 reads SEHNR; CDR2 reads FQNEAQ (reference sequence). V lost 5 bases and J 5 bases, leaving 16 bases between the germline ends. The CDR3 sequence is 14 residues long. The CDR3 protein is CASSQRGEWNEQYF. CDR3 nucleotides: TGTGCCAGCAGCCAACGCGGGGAATGGAACGAGCAGTACTTC.

The chain links TRBV30 to TRBJ1-5, with D unclear. V was pared by 0 bases and J by 3 bases, with 12 bases between. Germline CDR1 GTSNPN, CDR2 SVGIG (reference sequence). This CDR3 has 15 residues. In DNA, the CDR3 is TGTGCCTGGAGTGTGAGGGAACGCGACAATCAGCCCCAGCATTTT. This codes for CAWSVRERDNQPQHF.

This chain connects TRBV6-1 to TRBJ2-5; maybe TRBD2 (7 bases). Trimming shortened V by 4 bases and J by 4 bases, and 19 bases separated the two germline ends. Germline V gene data show CDR1 as MNHNS and CDR2 as SASEGT. This CDR3 comprises 16 residues. The CDR3 protein is CASSVALGGGGETQYF. The CDR3 nucleotides are TGTGCCAGCAGTGTGGCCTTAGGGGGGGGAGGAGAGACCCAGTACTTC.

The chain combines TRBV4-1 with TRBJ2-7, with D perhaps TRBD1 (5 bases). V shed 1 base and J shed 0 bases, with 10 bases lying between them. The CDR3 spans 15 residues. Looked up from germline, CDR1 is MGHRA and CDR2 is YSYEKL. Here the CDR3 reads CASSQVTGLSYEQYF. As DNA, the CDR3 is TGCGCCAGCAGCCAAGTAACAGGCCTCTCCTACGAGCAGTACTTC.

The chain uses TRBV6-6 and TRBJ1-2; a possible D gene is TRBD1 (6 bases). V gave up 5 bases and J gave up 4 bases, with 14 bases separating them. Germline CDR1 reads MNHNY; CDR2 reads SVGAGI (reference sequence). The CDR3 runs 14 residues. CDR3 nucleotides: TGTGCCAGCAGTCACGTAGAGACAGGCTATGGCTACACCTTC. Amino acids: CASSHVETGYGYTF.

The chain is built from TRBV18 and TRBJ1-1; no clear D. The V gene lost 1 base and the J gene lost 0 bases, with 6 bases spanning the gap. The CDR3 is 14 residues long. Germline-derived CDR1 and CDR2 are KGHSH and LQKENI. Written as DNA, the CDR3 is TGTGCCAGCTCACCACGGACTTTGAACACTGAAGCTTTCTTT. Residues: CASSPRTLNTEAFF.

V usage is TRBV19 and J usage is TRBJ2-7, with TRBD2 matching over 7 bases. V lost 3 bases to trimming and J lost 4 bases; unmatched junction nucleotides: 3. Per the germline V gene, CDR1 is LNHDA and CDR2 is SQIVND (reference sequence). The CDR3 is 13 residues long. The CDR3 reads CASSIGGGYEQYF. The DNA for the CDR3 is TGTGCCAGTAGTATTGGGGGGGGATACGAGCAGTACTTC. The variable domain in full, with the rest retrieved from reference TRBV19 and TRBJ2-7, is DGGITQSPKYLFRKEGQNVTLSCEQNLNHDAMYWYRQDPGQGLRLIYYSQIVNDFQKGDIAEGYSVSREKKESFPLTVTSAQKNPTAFYLCASSIGGGYEQYFGPGTRLTVT.

This clone was seen once. V gene TRBV2 combines with J gene TRBJ1-1; 8 bases fit TRBD1. Germline CDR1 and CDR2: SNHLY and FYNNEI. The CDR3 has 14 amino acids. The junction had 5 bases not matched to a gene; V was cut back by 3 bases and J by 5 bases. CDR3 bases: TGTGCCAGCAGTGAGGCCAGGGGGCCAACTGAAGCTTTCTTT. This sequence encodes CASSEARGPTEAFF.

V gene TRBV19 combines with J gene TRBJ2-6, with 7 positions matching TRBD1. Germline CDR1 is LNHDA and CDR2 is SQIVND (reference sequence). V lost 6 bases to trimming and J lost 4 bases; unmatched junction nucleotides: 12. The CDR3 length is 17 residues. CDR3 in DNA: TGTGCCAGTAGCTTTTACAGGGGCGGAAAAGGGGCCAACGTCCTGACTTTC. This sequence encodes CASSFYRGGKGANVLTF.

The chain carries TRBV7-6 and TRBJ2-7; weak D call: TRBD1 (6 bases). Germline V gene lookup returns CDR1 SGHVS and CDR2 FNYEAQ. Trimming took 4 bases from V and 6 from J, leaving 10 bases between them. The CDR3 has 12 residues. CDR3 residues: CASSSTGSEQYF. The CDR3 DNA follows: TGTGCCAGCAGCTCAACAGGGTCCGAGCAGTACTTC.

The chain uses TRBV19 and TRBJ2-2; D might be TRBD1 (5 bases). V lost 3 bases and J 4 bases, leaving 12 bases between the germline ends. The germline gives CDR1 LNHDA, CDR2 SQIVND (reference sequence). This CDR3 region has 15 residues. The CDR3 loop reads CASSIPGRGTGELFF. The CDR3 DNA is TGTGCCAGTAGTATCCCGGGTAGGGGCACCGGGGAGCTGTTTTTT.

The genes are TRBV23-1 and TRBJ2-2; 7 bases map to TRBD1. TRBV23-1 is flagged as an ORF with uncertain function. CDR3 size: 20 residues. V trimming: 2 bases; J trimming: 1 base; junction bases outside the gene matches: 16. The DNA of the CDR3 is TGCGCCAGCAGTCAACCTGACAGGGTAGATTTCTCGGGGAACACCGGGGAGCTGTTTTTT. It codes for CASSQPDRVDFSGNTGELFF.

The chain joins TRBV9 to TRBJ2-1, with TRBD1 matching over 7 bases. The CDR3 consists of 14 residues. CDR1 and CDR2 (germline): SGDLS, YYNGEE. V trimming: 4 bases; J trimming: 7 bases; junction bases outside the gene matches: 8. CDR3 amino acids: CASSPRTGLNEQFF. The CDR3 DNA reads as TGTGCCAGCAGCCCCCGGACAGGACTTAATGAGCAGTTCTTC.